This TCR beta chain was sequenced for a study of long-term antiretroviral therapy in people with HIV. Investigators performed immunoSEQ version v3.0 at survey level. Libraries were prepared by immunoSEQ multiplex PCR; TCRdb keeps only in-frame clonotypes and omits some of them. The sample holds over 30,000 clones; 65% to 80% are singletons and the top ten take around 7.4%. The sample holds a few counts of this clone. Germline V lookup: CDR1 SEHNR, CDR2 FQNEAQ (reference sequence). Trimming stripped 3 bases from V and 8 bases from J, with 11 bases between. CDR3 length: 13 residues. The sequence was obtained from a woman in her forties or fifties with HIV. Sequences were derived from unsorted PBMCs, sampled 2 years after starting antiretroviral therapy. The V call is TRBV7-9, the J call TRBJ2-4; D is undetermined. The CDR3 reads CASSFAPLDIQYF. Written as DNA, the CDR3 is TGTGCCAGCAGCTTTGCCCCACTGGACATTCAGTACTTC.